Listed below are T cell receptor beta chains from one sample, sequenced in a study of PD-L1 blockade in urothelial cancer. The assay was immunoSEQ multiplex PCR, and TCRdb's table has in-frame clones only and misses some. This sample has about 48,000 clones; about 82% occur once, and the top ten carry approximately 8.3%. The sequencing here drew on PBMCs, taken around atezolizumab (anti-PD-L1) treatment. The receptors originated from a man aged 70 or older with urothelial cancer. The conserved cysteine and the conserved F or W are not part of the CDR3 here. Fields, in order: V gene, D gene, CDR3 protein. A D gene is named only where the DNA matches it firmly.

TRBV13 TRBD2 ASSLVGLAGGPSDEQY
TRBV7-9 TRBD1 ASSLGMGGQGKADTQY
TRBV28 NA AIPGSQYGYT
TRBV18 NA ASSPLPDLYNEQF
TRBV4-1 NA ASSQDSKQIYEQY
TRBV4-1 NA ASSRDRSRYQPQH
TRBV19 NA ASRPRTANTGELF
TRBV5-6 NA ASSLRFSFYGYT
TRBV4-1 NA ASSQDTRDPRGDT
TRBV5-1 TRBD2 ASSGGTSGFTDTQY
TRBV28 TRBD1 ASSSGQGGYEQY
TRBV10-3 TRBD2 ASGGNGSDTQY
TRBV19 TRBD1 ASDRQGAGNGYT
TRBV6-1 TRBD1 ASRGDRGNTEAF
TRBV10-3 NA AISVQGQGTEAF
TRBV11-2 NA ASSLGQYPEAF
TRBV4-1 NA ASSQSWRVSDTEAF
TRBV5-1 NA ASSRQEQLTDTQY
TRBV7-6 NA ASSAYSNQPQH
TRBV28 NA ASSRSRYGYT
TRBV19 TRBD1 ASSGQGYEQY
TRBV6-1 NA ASRRTQGSQETQY
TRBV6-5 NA ASSSVSNEQY
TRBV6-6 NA ASSYRQGGKEKLF
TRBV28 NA ASSPRGSTGNEQF
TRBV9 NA ASSVAIQSYNEQF
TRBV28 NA ASSSQASTQY
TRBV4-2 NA ASSQGVEGVGNEQF
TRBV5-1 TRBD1 ASSSGQGDTEAF
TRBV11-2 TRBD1 ASSLDPGQNYGYT
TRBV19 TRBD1 ASSPTRGRSSEQY
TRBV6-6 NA ASSYSGSTDPTLD
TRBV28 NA ASSLSPSSYEQY
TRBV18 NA ASSPPSGGSLPEAF
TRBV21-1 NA ASSALTGRLSYEQY
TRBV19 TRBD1 ASTRTGDIQY
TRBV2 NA ASSPYTTRESTGEQY
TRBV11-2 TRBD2 ASSSPGLAGEQY
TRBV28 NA ASCPSDRSGNTIY
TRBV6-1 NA ASSEKPGQLLAKNIQY
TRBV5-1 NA ASSLSQGSYEQY
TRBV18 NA ASSPTTNEKLF
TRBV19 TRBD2 ASSRGTSGSWGDTQY
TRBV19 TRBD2 ASSMTGGRHNEQF
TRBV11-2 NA ASSLSHSYEQY
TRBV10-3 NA AISSGQSTDTQY
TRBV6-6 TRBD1 ASSNPDRVSYNEQF
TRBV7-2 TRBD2 ASSVGSSGRFADTQY
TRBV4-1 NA ASGQDRGSSYNEQF
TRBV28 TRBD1 ASSLWGRGSGNTIY
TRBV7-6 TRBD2 ASSSWTSGSGETQY
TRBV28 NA ASIVLGGAEAF
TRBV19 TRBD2 ASSIAGLAINEQY
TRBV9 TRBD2 ASSEDLAGAGEQY
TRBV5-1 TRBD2 ASSLVGTSGSEETQY
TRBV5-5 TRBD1 ASSPGQGANTDTQY
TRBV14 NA ASSSRTDPRYEQY
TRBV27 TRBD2 ASRRLAGASYEQY
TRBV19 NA ASSLHLRETQY